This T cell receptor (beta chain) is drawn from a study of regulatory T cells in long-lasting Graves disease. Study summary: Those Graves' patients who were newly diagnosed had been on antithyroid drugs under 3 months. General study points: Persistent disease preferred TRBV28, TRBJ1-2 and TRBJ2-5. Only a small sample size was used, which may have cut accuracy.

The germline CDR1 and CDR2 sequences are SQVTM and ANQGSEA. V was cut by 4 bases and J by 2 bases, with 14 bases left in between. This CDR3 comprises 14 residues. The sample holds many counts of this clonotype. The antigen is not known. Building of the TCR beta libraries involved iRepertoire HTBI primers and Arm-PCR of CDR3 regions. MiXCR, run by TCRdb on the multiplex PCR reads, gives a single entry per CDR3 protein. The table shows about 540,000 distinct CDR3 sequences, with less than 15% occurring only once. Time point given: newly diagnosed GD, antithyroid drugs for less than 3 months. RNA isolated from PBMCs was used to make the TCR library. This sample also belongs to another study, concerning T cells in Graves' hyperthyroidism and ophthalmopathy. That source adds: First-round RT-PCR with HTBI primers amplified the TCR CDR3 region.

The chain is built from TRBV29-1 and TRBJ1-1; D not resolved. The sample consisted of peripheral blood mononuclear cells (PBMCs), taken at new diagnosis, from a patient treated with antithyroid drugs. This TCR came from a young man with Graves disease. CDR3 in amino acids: CSVASGLTNTEAFF. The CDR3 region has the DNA TGCAGCGTTGCCTCCGGTCTAACCAACACTGAAGCTTTCTTT.